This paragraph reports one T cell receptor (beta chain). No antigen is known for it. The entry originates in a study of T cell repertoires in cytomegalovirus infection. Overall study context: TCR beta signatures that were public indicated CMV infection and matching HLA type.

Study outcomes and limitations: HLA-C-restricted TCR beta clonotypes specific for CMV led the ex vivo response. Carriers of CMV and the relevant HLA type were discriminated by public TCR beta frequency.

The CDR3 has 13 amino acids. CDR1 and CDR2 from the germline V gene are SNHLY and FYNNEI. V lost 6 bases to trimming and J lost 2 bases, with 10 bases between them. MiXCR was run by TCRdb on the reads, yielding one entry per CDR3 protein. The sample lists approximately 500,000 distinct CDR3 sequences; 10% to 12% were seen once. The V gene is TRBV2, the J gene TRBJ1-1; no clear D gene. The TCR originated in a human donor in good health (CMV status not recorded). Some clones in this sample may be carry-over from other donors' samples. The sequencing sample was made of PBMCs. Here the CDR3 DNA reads TGTGCCAGCAGCGACACGCGCAACACTGAAGCTTTCTTT. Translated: CASSDTRNTEAFF.